Each of the 26 T cell receptor beta chains below was sequenced from the same sample in a study of T cell responses to AZD1222 COVID-19 vaccine (dated by TCRdb to 2020 to 2022). The library was made by the immunoSEQ multiplex PCR assay. The immuneACCESS repertoire file appears here via TCRdb, limited to in-frame rearrangements. These files lack a portion of the clones; in checked studies, under half of the deficit traces to unresolved V genes, and the cause of the others is not known. This sample is represented by about 100,000 clones; roughly 87% of them were singletons. The top ten constitute more than 15% of the sample. The time point label, read with the paper, signifies: baseline before first vaccination. The sample consisted of peripheral blood, taken on day 0 of AZD1222 vaccination. The receptors were gathered from an adult in good health.

The genes are TRBV7-9 and TRBJ2-3; 8 nucleotides align to TRBD2. V trimming: 3 bases; J trimming: 6 bases; junction bases outside the gene matches: 8. Germline values: CDR1 SEHNR, CDR2 FQNEAQ (reference sequence). The CDR3 length is 15 residues. The DNA for the CDR3 is TGTGCCAGCAGCTTCGGAGCGGGGGAGCGGGATACGCAGTATTTT. Translated: CASSFGAGERDTQYF.

The J gene is TRBJ2-5, the V gene TRBV5-5, with 14 bases lining up with TRBD2. The CDR3 is 16 residues long. Germline V gives CDR1 SGHKS, CDR2 YYEKEE (reference sequence). Trimming at V came to 4 bases and at J to 5 bases, leaving 7 bases not matched to a gene. The CDR3: CASSKLTSGRAETQYF. CDR3 nucleotides: TGTGCCAGCAGCAAATTGACTAGCGGGAGGGCGGAGACCCAGTACTTC.

This clone was detected only a few times. The J gene is TRBJ2-1, the V gene TRBV30; possibly TRBD1 or TRBD2 for D (5 bases each). Trimming took 6 bases from V and 4 from J, leaving 13 bases between them. CDR1 is GTSNPN, CDR2 SVGIG, per germline (reference sequence). The CDR3 spans 13 residues. Here the CDR3 reads CACPGTVYNEQFF. The DNA of the CDR3 is TGTGCCTGCCCCGGGACCGTTTACAATGAGCAGTTCTTC.

The chain uses TRBV2 and TRBJ2-7; the match to TRBD1 covers 8 bases. This CDR3 has 13 amino acids. The J segment lost 2 bases and the V segment lost 11 bases, leaving 8 bases of the junction unmatched. Germline V CDR1 and CDR2: SNHLY, FYNNEI. Here the CDR3 reads CAYGTGGAYEQYF. In DNA, the CDR3 is TGTGCCTACGGGACAGGAGGCGCCTACGAGCAGTACTTC.

The CDR3 nucleotides are TGTGCCAGCAGCCAAAAGGGGGCGGGCTATGGCTACACCTTC. As protein: CASSQKGAGYGYTF. The chain uses TRBV3-1 (or the pseudogene TRBV3-2) and TRBJ1-2; 7 positions match TRBD1. The V and J ends lost 2 bases and 4 bases, in that order; junction bases with no gene match: 4. CDR1 LGHDT and CDR2 YNNKEL come from the germline V gene (reference sequence). This CDR3 spans 14 amino acids.

The chain combines TRBV13 with TRBJ2-6; D is uncertain. The V and J ends lost 1 base and 0 bases respectively, with 7 bases between them. Germline V gene data show CDR1 as PRHDT and CDR2 as FYEKMQ (reference sequence). The CDR3 is 16 residues long. CDR3 region: CASSLVTLSGANVLTF. CDR3 bases: TGTGCCAGCAGCTTAGTAACGCTCTCTGGGGCCAACGTCCTGACTTTC.

The chain combines TRBV7-8 with TRBJ1-2, with 9 bases matching TRBD1. In germline, CDR1 is SGHVS, CDR2 FQNEAQ. The CDR3 is 16 amino acids. Trimming took 3 bases from V and 5 from J; bases not matched to a gene: 10. In nucleotides, the CDR3 is TGTGCCAGCAGCTTTTCCCTGACAGGGGGTGGATATGGCTACACCTTC. Amino acids: CASSFSLTGGGYGYTF.

J is TRBJ2-3 and V is TRBV19; 8 bases line up with TRBD1. The trim removed 4 bases at V and 2 bases at J, leaving 8 bases unmatched. The CDR3 spans 16 residues. Germline CDR1 and CDR2: LNHDA and SQIVND (reference sequence). CDR3: CASSKGQAWATDTQYF. In nucleotides, the CDR3 is TGTGCCAGTAGTAAGGGACAGGCCTGGGCCACAGATACGCAGTATTTT.

The chain is built from TRBV21-1 and TRBJ2-7; the table's D call, TRBD2, has no DNA check behind it. TRBV21-1 is an annotated pseudogene. The CDR3 totals 16 residues. CDR3 residues: CASSKPPRPNSYEQYF. CDR3 DNA sequence: TGTGCCAGCAGCAAACCCCCGCGGCCCAACTCCTACGAGCAGTACTTC.

This clone came up many times. This specimen includes other DNA sequences encoding the same CDR3. V and J are TRBV12-3 or TRBV12-4 and TRBJ1-4; perhaps TRBD1 as D (5 bases). V dropped 2 bases and J dropped 7 bases, with 8 bases sitting between them. The CDR3 extends over 13 amino acids. This CDR3 reads CASSLYRGEKLFF. The CDR3 bases are TGTGCCAGCAGTTTATATAGGGGTGAAAAACTGTTTTTT.

This chain uses TRBV15 with TRBJ1-2, with D possibly matching TRBD1 (6 bases). The CDR3 runs 12 residues. Germline CDR1 and CDR2: LNHNV and YYDKDF (reference sequence). V was cut by 0 bases and J by 8 bases, with 7 bases left in between. The CDR3 loop is CATSRDGGGYTF. CDR3 sequence (DNA): TGTGCCACCAGCAGAGATGGGGGCGGCTACACCTTC. The whole variable domain, filled in from reference TRBV15 and TRBJ1-2, reads DAMVIQNPRYQVTQFGKPVTLSCSQTLNHNVMYWYQQKSSQAPKLLFHYYDKDFNNEADTPDNFQSRRPNTSFCFLDIRSPGLGDTAMYLCATSRDGGGYTFGSGTRLTVV.

This sequence joins TRBV7-2 and TRBJ1-5, with D unclear. This CDR3 is 13 amino acids long. V lost 0 bases, J lost 3 bases, and 3 bases lay in between. In germline, CDR1 is SGHTA, CDR2 FQGNSA. CDR3 nucleotide sequence: TGTGCCAGCAGCTTAGCCTTCAATCAGCCCCAGCATTTT. Its translation: CASSLAFNQPQHF.

The CDR3: CASSMGGGTVKFF. Written as DNA, the CDR3 is TGTGCCAGTAGTATGGGTGGAGGGACAGTTAAGTTCTTC. The chain recombines TRBV19 with TRBJ2-1; D possibly corresponds to TRBD1 (7 bases). The germline gives CDR1 LNHDA, CDR2 SQIVND (reference sequence). The CDR3 is 13 amino acids. The V end lost 3 bases, the J end lost 14 bases, and 17 bases lay between the germline ends.

The chain links TRBV3-1 (or the pseudogene TRBV3-2) to TRBJ2-1; D uncertain. The CDR3 loop spans 17 amino acids. Germline V gene sequence: CDR1 LGHDT, CDR2 YNNKEL (reference sequence). V lost 1 base, J lost 0 bases, and 13 bases lay in between. CDR3 residues: CASSQVSGRSSYNEQFF. In DNA, the CDR3 is TGTGCCAGCAGCCAAGTTTCCGGTCGAAGCTCCTACAATGAGCAGTTCTTC.

The chain uses TRBV28 and TRBJ1-2; 12 bases fit TRBD1. The V gene end was trimmed by 11 bases and the J gene end by 1 base; junction bases not matched to a gene: 8. CDR1 is MDHEN and CDR2 is SYDVKM in the germline V gene. This CDR3 is 15 amino acids long. The CDR3 protein is CAGGTGGPINYGYTF. DNA for the CDR3: TGTGCCGGGGGGACAGGGGGCCCCATTAACTATGGCTACACCTTC.

J is TRBJ2-5 and V is TRBV2, with 14 nucleotides matching TRBD2. The V gene end was trimmed by 5 bases and the J gene end by 2 bases; junction bases not matched to a gene: 10. The germline V gene has CDR1 SNHLY and CDR2 FYNNEI. This CDR3 is 18 amino acids long. CDR3 in DNA: TGTGCCAGCAGTTTCTCGACTAGCGGGAGGGTCCAGCAAGAGACCCAGTACTTC. This translates into CASSFSTSGRVQQETQYF.

The chain couples TRBV7-9 to TRBJ1-4; D unresolved. CDR1 is SEHNR, CDR2 FQNEAQ, per germline (reference sequence). This CDR3 comprises 17 residues. Trimming stripped 4 bases from V and 7 bases from J, with 22 bases between. This CDR3 reads CASSYARGGPGIEKLFF. CDR3 coding DNA: TGTGCCAGCAGCTACGCTCGTGGTGGCCCGGGTATTGAAAAACTGTTTTTT.

The J gene is TRBJ1-5, the V gene TRBV19; TRBD1 might be the D (5 bases). Germline V gene data show CDR1 as LNHDA and CDR2 as SQIVND (reference sequence). This CDR3 is 15 amino acids long. V dropped 6 bases and J dropped 2 bases, with 14 bases sitting between them. This CDR3 is CASRYGGAGNQPQHF. CDR3 DNA: TGTGCCAGTAGATACGGAGGGGCCGGCAATCAGCCCCAGCATTTT.

V and J are TRBV6-5 and TRBJ2-5, with 7 bases aligning to TRBD1. V shed 4 bases and J 10 bases; nucleotides not matched to a gene: 9. The CDR3 loop spans 13 amino acids. Germline CDR1 reads MNHEY; CDR2 reads SVGAGI. The CDR3 region is CASSWGRGMVQYF. The CDR3 bases are TGTGCCAGCAGTTGGGGCAGGGGGATGGTCCAGTACTTC.

The CDR3 sequence: CSGTMNTEAFF. CDR3 nucleotides: TGCAGCGGGACCATGAACACTGAAGCTTTCTTT. The genes are TRBV29-1 and TRBJ1-1; D remains ambiguous. Trimming removed 7 bases from V and 0 bases from J, with 6 bases in between. The CDR3 is 11 amino acids. The germline CDR1 and CDR2 sequences are SQVTM and ANQGSEA.

CDR3 DNA sequence: TGTGCCAGCAGCCAGTACAGGGGGCGAAACTATGGCTACACCTTC. This encodes CASSQYRGRNYGYTF. The chain carries TRBV3-1 (or the pseudogene TRBV3-2) and TRBJ1-2, with 9 bases fitting TRBD1. This CDR3 has 15 residues. In germline, CDR1 is LGHDT, CDR2 YNNKEL (reference sequence). The ends lost 3 bases at V and 2 bases at J; junction bases unmatched: 4.

The V call is TRBV19, the J call TRBJ2-5, with 7 nucleotides matching TRBD2. The CDR3 loop spans 17 amino acids. Germline V gene sequence: CDR1 LNHDA, CDR2 SQIVND (reference sequence). The V and J ends lost 0 bases and 5 bases, in that order; junction bases with no gene match: 12. For the CDR3, the DNA is TGTGCCAGTAGTATAGAGGGACCTGCGGGAGTAGTTGAGACCCAGTACTTC. Residues: CASSIEGPAGVVETQYF.

This chain links TRBV14 with TRBJ1-3, with 7 bases matching TRBD1. The CDR3 length is 16 residues. V shed 4 bases and J 0 bases; nucleotides not matched to a gene: 6. Germline V gene data show CDR1 as SGHDN and CDR2 as FVKESK. The CDR3 coding sequence is TGTGCCAGCAGCCCATACAGGGGAAGCTCTGGAAACACCATATATTTT. It encodes CASSPYRGSSGNTIYF. Together with reference TRBV14 and TRBJ1-3, the CDR3 gives the full variable domain: EAGVTQFPSHSVIEKGQTVTLRCDPISGHDNLYWYRRVMGKEIKFLLHFVKESKQDESGMPNNRFLAERTGGTYSTLKVQPAELEDSGVYFCASSPYRGSSGNTIYFGEGSWLTVV.

The genes are TRBV6-5 and TRBJ1-2; tentatively, D is TRBD1 (6 bases). Germline CDR1 is MNHEY and CDR2 is SVGAGI. The CDR3 is 13 amino acids. V lost 10 bases, J lost 6 bases, and 18 bases lay in between. The CDR3 spells CATLPRGGDGYTF. CDR3 DNA sequence: TGTGCCACCCTTCCCAGGGGTGGCGATGGCTACACCTTC.

The chain is built from TRBV7-3 and TRBJ2-3, with 10 bases lining up with TRBD2. V shed 3 bases and J 4 bases; nucleotides not matched to a gene: 7. The CDR3 totals 16 residues. Germline V gives CDR1 SGHTA, CDR2 FQGTGA. CDR3 residues: CASSFAASGSPDTQYF. The CDR3, as DNA: TGTGCCAGCAGCTTCGCCGCTAGCGGGAGCCCAGATACGCAGTATTTT. The whole variable domain, filled in from reference TRBV7-3 and TRBJ2-3, reads GAGVSQTPSNKVTEKGKYVELRCDPISGHTALYWYRQSLGQGPEFLIYFQGTGAADDSGLPNDRFFAVRPEGSVSTLKIQRTERGDSAVYLCASSFAASGSPDTQYFGPGTRLTVL.

This clone was seen only a few times. This sequence joins TRBV7-8 and TRBJ2-7; 7 bases fit TRBD2. The germline gives CDR1 SGHVS, CDR2 FQNEAQ. J lost 2 bases, V lost 1 base, and 2 bases had no gene match. The CDR3 runs to 14 residues. The CDR3, as DNA: TGTGCCAGCAGCTTAGGGCTAGCGGCCTACGAGCAGTACTTC. Protein: CASSLGLAAYEQYF.